This TCR beta chain was sequenced in a study of Tregs in tolerant kidney transplant recipients. Clones were sequenced by immunoSEQ multiplex PCR, and TCRdb holds only the in-frame ones, with some missing. Here the sample spans about 44,000 clones, roughly 95% being singletons. This clone was detected only once. Its antigen is undetermined. The V end was cut by 4 bases, the J end by 1 base, with 16 bases between. The CDR3 runs to 16 residues. Germline CDR1 is LNHDA and CDR2 is SQIVND (reference sequence). This rearrangement joins TRBV19 to TRBJ1-2; D remains ambiguous. This TCR was recovered from a human donor in good health. Input material: Tregs from blood cultured with allogeneic cells. In DNA form, the CDR3 reads TGTGCCAGTAGTAAAACAACAGAGAGAATTAACTATGGCTACACCTTC. Its protein is CASSKTTERINYGYTF.